The rows below give T cell receptor beta chains drawn from one sample of a study of shared clonotypes between healthy human individuals. Generated by immunoSEQ multiplex PCR, the TCRdb table keeps only in-frame clones and is missing some. The repertoire holds around 560,000 clones, with roughly 95% as singletons. Sequenced input: naive CD8+ T cells sorted from blood. The source is a woman in her twenties or thirties in good health. The CDR3 runs from the conserved cysteine through the conserved F or W. The order of the fields is V gene, D gene, J gene, clone size, CDR3 DNA, CDR3 protein. A D gene is named only where the DNA matches it firmly. Part of the rows lack a size; the others show once, few, many or a class for expanded clones.

V gene: TRBV5-6; D gene: .; J gene: TRBJ1-1; clone size: .; CDR3 DNA: TGTGCCAGCAGCTTGGGTAACTGGGAGAATGGGGCTTTCTTT; CDR3 protein: CASSLGNWENGAFF
V gene: TRBV7-9; D gene: .; J gene: TRBJ2-7; clone size: .; CDR3 DNA: TGTGCCAGCGCTGACAGTTACGAGCAGTACTTC; CDR3 protein: CASADSYEQYF
V gene: TRBV18; D gene: .; J gene: TRBJ2-7; clone size: .; CDR3 DNA: TGTGCCAGCTCACCGGGCAGCTTTCACGAGCAGTACTTC; CDR3 protein: CASSPGSFHEQYF
V gene: TRBV7-9; D gene: .; J gene: TRBJ2-2; clone size: .; CDR3 DNA: TGTGCCAGCAGCTTAGAGGGCACCGGGGAGCTGTTTTTT; CDR3 protein: CASSLEGTGELFF
V gene: TRBV5-4; D gene: TRBD2; J gene: TRBJ2-1; clone size: .; CDR3 DNA: TGTGCCAGCAGCTTGGTTGATAGCGGGAGTGAGGAGCAGTTCTTC; CDR3 protein: CASSLVDSGSEEQFF
V gene: TRBV4-2; D gene: TRBD1; J gene: TRBJ2-2; clone size: .; CDR3 DNA: TGTGCCAGCAGCCCGACAGGGTCCACCGGGGAGCTGTTTTTT; CDR3 protein: CASSPTGSTGELFF
V gene: TRBV10-2; D gene: .; J gene: TRBJ2-2; clone size: .; CDR3 DNA: TGCGCCAGCAGTCATTCGAGTCCCACCGGGGAGCTGTTTTTT; CDR3 protein: CASSHSSPTGELFF
V gene: TRBV7-9; D gene: .; J gene: TRBJ1-1; clone size: .; CDR3 DNA: TGTGCCAGCAGTGGACACCACAGAGGACTGAACACTGAAGCTTTCTTT; CDR3 protein: CASSGHHRGLNTEAFF
V gene: TRBV25-1; D gene: .; J gene: TRBJ1-3; clone size: .; CDR3 DNA: TGTGCCAGCAGTATGAGAAACACCATATATTTT; CDR3 protein: CASSMRNTIYF
V gene: TRBV27; D gene: .; J gene: TRBJ1-5; clone size: .; CDR3 DNA: TGTGCCAGCAGTCCGACGAGCAATCAGCCCCAGCATTTT; CDR3 protein: CASSPTSNQPQHF
V gene: TRBV7-6; D gene: .; J gene: TRBJ2-1; clone size: .; CDR3 DNA: TGTGCCAGCAGCCCCCACCTGACGGGAGCGGAGCAGTTCTTC; CDR3 protein: CASSPHLTGAEQFF
V gene: TRBV27; D gene: TRBD2; J gene: TRBJ2-7; clone size: once; CDR3 DNA: TGTGCCAGCAGTCCCTCATTAGGGGAGGGCCCCTACGAGCAGTACTTC; CDR3 protein: CASSPSLGEGPYEQYF
V gene: TRBV27; D gene: .; J gene: TRBJ1-4; clone size: .; CDR3 DNA: TGTGCCAGCAGGGAGGAACCAGGGGCGGAGGATGAAAAACTGTTTTTT; CDR3 protein: CASREEPGAEDEKLFF
V gene: TRBV4-1; D gene: TRBD1; J gene: TRBJ1-1; clone size: .; CDR3 DNA: TGCGCCAGCAGCCAAGAGGGACAGCCGAACACTGAAGCTTTCTTT; CDR3 protein: CASSQEGQPNTEAFF
V gene: TRBV7-8; D gene: .; J gene: TRBJ1-1; clone size: .; CDR3 DNA: TGTGCCAGCAGTTCCGTGGGGGAGCGCACTGAAGCTTTCTTT; CDR3 protein: CASSSVGERTEAFF
V gene: TRBV11-1; D gene: TRBD1; J gene: TRBJ2-4; clone size: .; CDR3 DNA: TGTGCCAGCAGCCCAGGGGGATGGGAAAACATTCAGTACTTC; CDR3 protein: CASSPGGWENIQYF
V gene: TRBV6-5; D gene: TRBD1; J gene: TRBJ2-3; clone size: .; CDR3 DNA: TGTGCCAGCAGTCCCGGGACAGGGGGCTTTGATACGCAGTATTTT; CDR3 protein: CASSPGTGGFDTQYF
V gene: TRBV11-2; D gene: TRBD1; J gene: TRBJ2-2; clone size: .; CDR3 DNA: TGTGCCAGCAGCCCGCCGGGACAGGGTTACACCGGGGAGCTGTTTTTT; CDR3 protein: CASSPPGQGYTGELFF
V gene: TRBV2; D gene: .; J gene: TRBJ2-7; clone size: few; CDR3 DNA: TGTGCCAGCGGATTCTACGAGCAGTACTTC; CDR3 protein: CASGFYEQYF
V gene: TRBV28; D gene: .; J gene: TRBJ2-5; clone size: .; CDR3 DNA: TGTGCCAGCAGTTTATTTGGGGAGATAGAGACCCAGTACTTC; CDR3 protein: CASSLFGEIETQYF
V gene: TRBV7-6; D gene: TRBD2; J gene: TRBJ2-7; clone size: .; CDR3 DNA: TGTGCCAGCAGCTTAGAGGTAGCGGGGAGCTCCTACGAGCAGTACTTC; CDR3 protein: CASSLEVAGSSYEQYF
V gene: TRBV29-1; D gene: .; J gene: TRBJ2-1; clone size: .; CDR3 DNA: TGCAGCGTCCGGGCGGAAAATGAGCAGTTCTTC; CDR3 protein: CSVRAENEQFF
V gene: TRBV27; D gene: .; J gene: TRBJ2-1; clone size: .; CDR3 DNA: TGTGCCAGCAGTATTCCTAGCAATGAGCAGTTCTTC; CDR3 protein: CASSIPSNEQFF
V gene: TRBV9; D gene: .; J gene: TRBJ2-1; clone size: .; CDR3 DNA: TGTGCCAGCAGCGTAGTAACCCTTGGGGAGAATGAGCAGTTCTTC; CDR3 protein: CASSVVTLGENEQFF
V gene: TRBV9; D gene: .; J gene: TRBJ2-2; clone size: .; CDR3 DNA: TGTGCCAGCAGCGTACACCGGGGCACCGGGGAGCTGTTTTTT; CDR3 protein: CASSVHRGTGELFF
V gene: TRBV9; D gene: TRBD1; J gene: TRBJ2-5; clone size: .; CDR3 DNA: TGTGCCAGCAGCTCCGGGACAGAAGAGACCCAGTACTTC; CDR3 protein: CASSSGTEETQYF
V gene: TRBV5-1; D gene: .; J gene: TRBJ2-7; clone size: .; CDR3 DNA: TGCGCCAGCAGCTTGAAACCGATCTTCGAGCAGTACTTC; CDR3 protein: CASSLKPIFEQYF
V gene: TRBV4-1; D gene: .; J gene: TRBJ2-7; clone size: .; CDR3 DNA: TGCGCCAGCAGCCAAGAGCCTGGGACCTCCTACGAGCAGTACTTC; CDR3 protein: CASSQEPGTSYEQYF
V gene: TRBV29-1; D gene: TRBD2; J gene: TRBJ2-3; clone size: .; CDR3 DNA: TGCAGCGTAGGTAGCGGGAGGTGGACAGATACGCAGTATTTT; CDR3 protein: CSVGSGRWTDTQYF
V gene: TRBV29-1; D gene: .; J gene: TRBJ2-7; clone size: .; CDR3 DNA: TGCAGCGTGGCCGGGCCCTCATCCCCGGAGCAGTACTTC; CDR3 protein: CSVAGPSSPEQYF
V gene: TRBV2; D gene: .; J gene: TRBJ2-7; clone size: .; CDR3 DNA: TGTGCCAGCAGGTGGAAAACAGGGTGGTACGAGCAGTACTTC; CDR3 protein: CASRWKTGWYEQYF
V gene: TRBV5-8; D gene: .; J gene: TRBJ2-7; clone size: .; CDR3 DNA: TGTGCCAGCAGCTTCGGGGGTAGGGGCTACGAGCAGTACTTC; CDR3 protein: CASSFGGRGYEQYF
V gene: TRBV9; D gene: TRBD2; J gene: TRBJ2-1; clone size: .; CDR3 DNA: TGTGCCAGCAGCGTAGAGGGGAGGGTAGATGAGCAGTTCTTC; CDR3 protein: CASSVEGRVDEQFF
V gene: TRBV10-2; D gene: .; J gene: TRBJ2-7; clone size: once; CDR3 DNA: TGCGCCAGCGGTACAGCTGGGTACTACGAGCAGTACTTC; CDR3 protein: CASGTAGYYEQYF
V gene: TRBV27; D gene: .; J gene: TRBJ2-1; clone size: .; CDR3 DNA: TGTGCCAGCACTAGGGATGAGCAGTTCTTC; CDR3 protein: CASTRDEQFF
V gene: TRBV28; D gene: TRBD2; J gene: TRBJ2-7; clone size: once; CDR3 DNA: TGTGCCTCTCGAGCGGGAGTGGTCTACGAGCAGTACTTC; CDR3 protein: CASRAGVVYEQYF
V gene: TRBV19; D gene: TRBD1; J gene: TRBJ1-2; clone size: .; CDR3 DNA: TGTGCCAGTAGTACGGACAGGGGGGCCTCAAGTACCTATGGCTACACCTTC; CDR3 protein: CASSTDRGASSTYGYTF
V gene: TRBV19; D gene: .; J gene: TRBJ1-5; clone size: once; CDR3 DNA: TGTGCCAGTAGTATAGACGGGGATAGCAATCAGCCCCAGCATTTT; CDR3 protein: CASSIDGDSNQPQHF
V gene: TRBV28; D gene: .; J gene: TRBJ2-7; clone size: .; CDR3 DNA: TGTGCCAGCAGCCCCCTCCGGAGGACACATGTCGACGAGCAGTACTTC; CDR3 protein: CASSPLRRTHVDEQYF
V gene: TRBV5-5; D gene: TRBD1; J gene: TRBJ1-5; clone size: .; CDR3 DNA: TGTGCCAGCAGCAAAGGGACAGGATATCAGCCCCAGCATTTT; CDR3 protein: CASSKGTGYQPQHF
V gene: TRBV7-9; D gene: .; J gene: TRBJ2-3; clone size: .; CDR3 DNA: TGTGCCAGCAGCTTACTGGGCGGAACAGATACGCAGTATTTT; CDR3 protein: CASSLLGGTDTQYF
V gene: TRBV19; D gene: .; J gene: TRBJ2-1; clone size: once; CDR3 DNA: TGTGCCAGTAGTATCGCAGGGGCGCCGGGGGGCAATGAGCAGTTCTTC; CDR3 protein: CASSIAGAPGGNEQFF
V gene: TRBV27; D gene: .; J gene: TRBJ1-1; clone size: .; CDR3 DNA: TGTGCCAGCAGTTTTCCGGCAGGGAGGCCTGAAGCTTTCTTT; CDR3 protein: CASSFPAGRPEAFF
V gene: TRBV7-9; D gene: .; J gene: TRBJ2-1; clone size: .; CDR3 DNA: TGTGCCAGCAGCCTTGACAGGGAGGAATACAATGAGCAGTTCTTC; CDR3 protein: CASSLDREEYNEQFF
V gene: TRBV27; D gene: TRBD2; J gene: TRBJ2-1; clone size: .; CDR3 DNA: TGTGCCAGCAGTACGGGACTAGCTGACAATGAGCAGTTCTTC; CDR3 protein: CASSTGLADNEQFF
V gene: TRBV28; D gene: .; J gene: TRBJ2-7; clone size: .; CDR3 DNA: TGTGCCAGCAGGGGGGACAAGTACTCCTACGAGCAGTACTTC; CDR3 protein: CASRGDKYSYEQYF
V gene: TRBV30; D gene: .; J gene: TRBJ1-6; clone size: .; CDR3 DNA: TGTGCCTGGAGTATATATGGCTCACCCCTCCACTTT; CDR3 protein: CAWSIYGSPLHF
V gene: TRBV27; D gene: .; J gene: TRBJ2-2; clone size: .; CDR3 DNA: TGTGCCAGCAGTGTACTCCGGACCGGGGAGCTGTTTTTT; CDR3 protein: CASSVLRTGELFF
V gene: TRBV19; D gene: TRBD2; J gene: TRBJ2-2; clone size: .; CDR3 DNA: TGTGCCAGTAGTATGGCGGGAGGCACCGGGGAGCTGTTTTTT; CDR3 protein: CASSMAGGTGELFF
V gene: TRBV9; D gene: .; J gene: TRBJ1-2; clone size: .; CDR3 DNA: TGTGCCAGCAGCGTAGGCACGGGCCCGTATGGCTACACCTTC; CDR3 protein: CASSVGTGPYGYTF
V gene: TRBV19; D gene: .; J gene: TRBJ2-7; clone size: .; CDR3 DNA: TGTGCCAGTAGCGACCGCTTTGGATACGAGCAGTACTTC; CDR3 protein: CASSDRFGYEQYF
V gene: TRBV19; D gene: .; J gene: TRBJ2-1; clone size: .; CDR3 DNA: TGTGCCAGTAGTAAATTTTACAGCCAATTTTATGAGCAGTTCTTC; CDR3 protein: CASSKFYSQFYEQFF
V gene: TRBV2; D gene: .; J gene: TRBJ2-3; clone size: .; CDR3 DNA: TGTGCCAGACAGGCTGACTCAAGCACAGATACGCAGTATTTT; CDR3 protein: CARQADSSTDTQYF
V gene: TRBV9; D gene: .; J gene: TRBJ2-7; clone size: .; CDR3 DNA: TGTGCCAGCAGCATTATGGACGGGACCTACGAGCAGTACTTC; CDR3 protein: CASSIMDGTYEQYF
V gene: TRBV7-9; D gene: .; J gene: TRBJ1-4; clone size: .; CDR3 DNA: TGTGCCAGCAGCGAGGACGGACCTCATTTGGGAGGACTGTTTTTT; CDR3 protein: CASSEDGPHLGGLFF
V gene: TRBV9; D gene: .; J gene: TRBJ2-5; clone size: .; CDR3 DNA: TGTGCCAGCAGCGTAGACGCAGGGGAGAGGAGCCTCGGTCAAGAGACCCAGTACTTC; CDR3 protein: CASSVDAGERSLGQETQYF